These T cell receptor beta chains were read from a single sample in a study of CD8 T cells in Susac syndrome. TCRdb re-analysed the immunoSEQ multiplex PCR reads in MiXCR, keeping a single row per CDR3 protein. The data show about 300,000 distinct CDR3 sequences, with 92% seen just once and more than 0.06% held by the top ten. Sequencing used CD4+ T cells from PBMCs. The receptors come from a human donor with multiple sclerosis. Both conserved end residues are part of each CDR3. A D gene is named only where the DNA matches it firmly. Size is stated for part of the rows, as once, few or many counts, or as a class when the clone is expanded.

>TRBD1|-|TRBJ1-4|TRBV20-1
CSANRGSGEKLFF
TGCAGTGCTAACAGGGGTAGCGGTGAAAAACTGTTTTTT
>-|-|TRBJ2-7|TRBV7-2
CASSLAGAPYEQYF
TGTGCCAGCAGCTTAGCTGGTGCTCCCTACGAGCAGTACTTC
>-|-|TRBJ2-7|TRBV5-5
CASSFAGLSVASPYEQYF
TGTGCCAGCAGCTTTGCGGGACTTTCCGTTGCAAGCCCCTACGAGCAGTACTTC
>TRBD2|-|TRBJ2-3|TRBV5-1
CASSSGLAGESTDTQYF
TGCGCCAGCAGCTCTGGACTAGCGGGAGAATCTACAGATACGCAGTATTTT
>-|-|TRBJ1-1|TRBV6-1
CASSVQDPNTEAFF
TGTGCCAGCAGTGTCCAGGACCCCAACACTGAAGCTTTCTTT
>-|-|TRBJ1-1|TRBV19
CASTRTAWNTEAFF
TGTGCCAGTACCAGGACAGCTTGGAACACTGAAGCTTTCTTT
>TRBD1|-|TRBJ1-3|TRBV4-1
CASSRQGMSGNTIYF
TGCGCCAGCAGCCGACAGGGGATGTCTGGAAACACCATATATTTT
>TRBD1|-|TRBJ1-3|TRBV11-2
CASSPGQGRNTIYF
TGTGCCAGCAGCCCCGGACAGGGGAGAAACACCATATATTTT
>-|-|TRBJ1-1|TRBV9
CASSPDGGRGATEAFF
TGTGCCAGCAGCCCCGATGGTGGCAGGGGAGCCACTGAAGCTTTCTTT
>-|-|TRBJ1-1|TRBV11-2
CASSLEGGAEAFF
TGTGCCAGCAGCTTAGAGGGGGGGGCTGAAGCTTTCTTT
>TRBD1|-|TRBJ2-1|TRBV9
CASSGPGQGSYNEQFF
TGTGCCAGCAGCGGACCGGGACAGGGGTCCTACAATGAGCAGTTCTTC
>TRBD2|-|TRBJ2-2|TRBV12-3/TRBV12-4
CASRLAGYTGELFF
TGTGCCAGCCGACTAGCGGGATACACCGGGGAGCTGTTTTTT
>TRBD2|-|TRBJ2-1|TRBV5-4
CASSLAGTRIKNEQFF
TGTGCCAGCAGCTTGGCCGGGACTAGAATTAAGAATGAGCAGTTCTTC
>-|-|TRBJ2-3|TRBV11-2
CASSLDQTDTQYF
TGTGCCAGCAGCTTAGATCAGACAGATACGCAGTATTTT
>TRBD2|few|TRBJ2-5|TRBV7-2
CASSYIAGGETQYF
TGTGCCAGCAGCTACATAGCGGGCGGAGAGACCCAGTACTTC